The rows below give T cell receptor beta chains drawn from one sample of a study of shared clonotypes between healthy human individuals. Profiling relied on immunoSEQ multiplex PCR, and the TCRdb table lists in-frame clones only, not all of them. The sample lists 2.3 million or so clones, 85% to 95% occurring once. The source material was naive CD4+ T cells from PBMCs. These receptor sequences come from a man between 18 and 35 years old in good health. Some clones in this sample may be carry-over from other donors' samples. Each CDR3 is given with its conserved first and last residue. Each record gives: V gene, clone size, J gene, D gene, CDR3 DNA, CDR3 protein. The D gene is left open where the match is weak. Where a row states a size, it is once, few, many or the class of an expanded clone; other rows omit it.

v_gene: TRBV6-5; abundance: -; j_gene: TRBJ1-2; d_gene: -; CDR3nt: TGTGCCACCCAAAGACCTAACTATGGCTACACCTTC; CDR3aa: CATQRPNYGYTF
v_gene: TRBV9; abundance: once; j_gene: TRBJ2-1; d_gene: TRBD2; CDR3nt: TGTGCCAGCAGCGTAGTGGCTAGCGGGAGGGCTGCGGAGCAGTTCTTC; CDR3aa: CASSVVASGRAAEQFF
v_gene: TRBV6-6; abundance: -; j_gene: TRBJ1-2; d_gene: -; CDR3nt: TGTGCCAGCAGTTACACACGGGACTCTCAATCCGGCTTC; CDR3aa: CASSYTRDSQSGF
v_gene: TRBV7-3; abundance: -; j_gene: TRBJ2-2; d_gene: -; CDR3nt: TGTGCCAGCAGCCCAGTGGGGACGGTGGCGAGGACCGGGGAGCTGTTTTTT; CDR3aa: CASSPVGTVARTGELFF
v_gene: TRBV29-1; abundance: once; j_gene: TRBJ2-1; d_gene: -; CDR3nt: TGCAGCGTTTCGATAGCGGCCGGGAGCCTTTTCTTC; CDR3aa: CSVSIAAGSLFF
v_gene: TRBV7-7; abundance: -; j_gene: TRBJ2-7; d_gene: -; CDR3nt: TGTGCCAGCAGTTCAAGCCCCGGGGGTGGAATCTACGAGCAGTACTTC; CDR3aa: CASSSSPGGGIYEQYF
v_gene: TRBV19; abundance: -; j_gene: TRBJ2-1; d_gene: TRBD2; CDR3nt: TGTGCCAGTAGTATGTTGGGCGGGAGCTCCTACAATGAGCAGTTCTTC; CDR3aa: CASSMLGGSSYNEQFF
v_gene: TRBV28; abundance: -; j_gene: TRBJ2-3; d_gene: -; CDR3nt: TGTGCCGGAAAGAGACGGGCCAGCACAGATACGCAGTATTTT; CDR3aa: CAGKRRASTDTQYF
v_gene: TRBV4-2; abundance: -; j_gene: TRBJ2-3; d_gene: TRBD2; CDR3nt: TGTGCCAGCAGCCAAGAAATGACTAGCGGGAGGCCTCTAATCACAGATACGCAGTATTTT; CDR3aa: CASSQEMTSGRPLITDTQYF
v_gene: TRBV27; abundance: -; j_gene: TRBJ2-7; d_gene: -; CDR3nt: TGTGCCAGCAGTCAGAACGAGGGCCAGGGGTTCGACGAGCAGTACTTC; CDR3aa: CASSQNEGQGFDEQYF
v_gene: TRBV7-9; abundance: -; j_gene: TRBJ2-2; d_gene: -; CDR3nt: TGTGCCAGCAGCTTAGCGGGAGTCAACACCGGGGAGCTGTTTTTT; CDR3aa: CASSLAGVNTGELFF
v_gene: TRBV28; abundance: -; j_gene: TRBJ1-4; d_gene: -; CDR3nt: TGTGCCAGCAGTCCACGACCAAATGAAAAACTGTTTTTT; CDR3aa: CASSPRPNEKLFF
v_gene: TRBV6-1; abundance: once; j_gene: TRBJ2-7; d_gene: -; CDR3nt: TGTGCCAGCAGTACAGGTTCGTCCTCCTACGAGCAGTACTTC; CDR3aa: CASSTGSSSYEQYF
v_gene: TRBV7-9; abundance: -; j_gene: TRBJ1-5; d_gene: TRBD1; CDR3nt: TGTGCCAGCAGCGACACAAGGACAGGGCGGATTCAGCCCCAGCATTTT; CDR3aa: CASSDTRTGRIQPQHF
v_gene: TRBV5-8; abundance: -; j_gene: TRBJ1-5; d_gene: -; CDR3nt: TGTGCCAGCAGCTCCACTCGGGAGGCGAATCAGCCCCAGCATTTT; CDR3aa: CASSSTREANQPQHF
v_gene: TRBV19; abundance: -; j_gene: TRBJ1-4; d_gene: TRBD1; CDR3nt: TGTGCCAGTAGTATCTCCGGGACAGGTCGCGAAAAACTGTTTTTT; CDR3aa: CASSISGTGREKLFF
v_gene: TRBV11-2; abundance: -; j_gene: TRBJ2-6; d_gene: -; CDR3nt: TGTGCCAGCAGTGGCAGCCAGGGGGCCAACGTCCTGACTTTC; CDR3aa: CASSGSQGANVLTF
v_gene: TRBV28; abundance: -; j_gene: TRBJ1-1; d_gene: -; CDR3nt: TGTGCCAGCAGTTTATGGGTTTCAGGGAACACTGAAGCTTTCTTT; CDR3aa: CASSLWVSGNTEAFF
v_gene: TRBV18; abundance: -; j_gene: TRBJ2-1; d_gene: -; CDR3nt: TGTGCCAGCTCACTAACGGACGGGATAGTCAATGAGCAGTTCTTC; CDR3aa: CASSLTDGIVNEQFF
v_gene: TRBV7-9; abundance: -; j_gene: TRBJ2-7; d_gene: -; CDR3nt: TGTGCCAGCAGCTTAGAGGGACTTTTTTCCTACGAGCAGTACTTC; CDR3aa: CASSLEGLFSYEQYF
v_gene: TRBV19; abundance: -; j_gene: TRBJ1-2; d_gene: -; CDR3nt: TGTGCCAGTAGTCCAACTAGGGAAATCACTTATGGCTACACCTTC; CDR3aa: CASSPTREITYGYTF
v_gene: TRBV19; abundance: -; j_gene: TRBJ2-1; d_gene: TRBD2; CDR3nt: TGTGCCAGTAGCTATCTAGCGGGAGTAGTTAATGAGCAGTTCTTC; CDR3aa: CASSYLAGVVNEQFF
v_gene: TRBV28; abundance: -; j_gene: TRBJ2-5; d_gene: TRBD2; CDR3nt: TGTGCCAGCAGTTTACTGGGCGGGAGGGCCGAAGGAGAGACCCAGTACTTC; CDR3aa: CASSLLGGRAEGETQYF
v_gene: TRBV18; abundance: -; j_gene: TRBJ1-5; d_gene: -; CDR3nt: TGTGCCAGCTCACCCTCGATCGATCAGCCCCAGCATTTT; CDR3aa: CASSPSIDQPQHF
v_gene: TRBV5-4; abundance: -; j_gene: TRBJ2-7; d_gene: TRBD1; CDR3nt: TGTGCCAGCAGCTTGACAGGGGCCGGCGAGCAGTACTTC; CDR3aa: CASSLTGAGEQYF
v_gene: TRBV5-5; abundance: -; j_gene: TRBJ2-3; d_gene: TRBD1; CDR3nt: TGTGCCAGCAGCTCCCCCGGGACAGGGACAGATACGCAGTATTTT; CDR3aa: CASSSPGTGTDTQYF
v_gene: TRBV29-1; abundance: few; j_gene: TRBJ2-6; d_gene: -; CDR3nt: TGCAGCGTTGCCGTCTCTGGGGCCAACGTCCTGACTTTC; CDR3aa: CSVAVSGANVLTF
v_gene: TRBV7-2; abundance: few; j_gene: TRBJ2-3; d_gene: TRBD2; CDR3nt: TGTGCCAGCAGCTTAGTTGGGACTAGCGGGAGCACAGATACGCAGTATTTT; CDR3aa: CASSLVGTSGSTDTQYF
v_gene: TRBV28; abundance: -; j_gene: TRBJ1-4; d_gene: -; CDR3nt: TGTGCCAGCAGCCCCCCCGGAGCGGCCCTTGAAAAACTGTTTTTT; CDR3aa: CASSPPGAALEKLFF